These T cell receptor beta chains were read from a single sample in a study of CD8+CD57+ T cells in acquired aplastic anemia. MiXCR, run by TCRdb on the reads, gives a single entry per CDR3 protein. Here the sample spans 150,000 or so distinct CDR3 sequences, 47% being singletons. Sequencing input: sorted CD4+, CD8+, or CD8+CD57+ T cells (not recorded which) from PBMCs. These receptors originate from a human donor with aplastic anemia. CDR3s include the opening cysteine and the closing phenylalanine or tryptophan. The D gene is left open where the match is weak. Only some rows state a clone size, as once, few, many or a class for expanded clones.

CDR3 DNA: TGCGCCAGCTCACAATCGGGCGGCCAAGAGACCCAGTACTTC
CDR3 protein: CASSQSGGQETQYF
D gene: NA
clone size: many
V gene: TRBV5-1
J gene: TRBJ2-5

CDR3 DNA: TGTGCCAGCAGTGCCGGGACAGGGGTCTACGAGCAGTACTTC
CDR3 protein: CASSAGTGVYEQYF
D gene: TRBD1
clone size: once
V gene: TRBV2
J gene: TRBJ2-7

CDR3 DNA: TGCAGCGTCCTCTTACAGATGGCCACAGATACGCAGTATTTT
CDR3 protein: CSVLLQMATDTQYF
D gene: NA
clone size: NA
V gene: TRBV29-1
J gene: TRBJ2-3

CDR3 DNA: TGCAGTGTTAGTAAACAGGGGGCCTTGGAGGCCCAGTATTTC
CDR3 protein: CSVSKQGALEAQYF
D gene: TRBD1
clone size: once
V gene: TRBV20-1
J gene: TRBJ2-5

CDR3 DNA: TGTGCCAGCTCACCCGACAGGGGAGGAGCTAATGAAAAACTGTTTTTT
CDR3 protein: CASSPDRGGANEKLFF
D gene: TRBD1
clone size: NA
V gene: TRBV18
J gene: TRBJ1-4

CDR3 DNA: TGTGCCACCAGTGCCGCAGGGGCGGGATTGTACAATGAGCAGTTCTTC
CDR3 protein: CATSAAGAGLYNEQFF
D gene: NA
clone size: NA
V gene: TRBV24-1
J gene: TRBJ2-1

CDR3 DNA: TGTGCCAGTAGTCCCGGGACAGGGCATAATTCACCCCTCCACTTT
CDR3 protein: CASSPGTGHNSPLHF
D gene: TRBD1
clone size: many
V gene: TRBV19
J gene: TRBJ1-6

CDR3 DNA: TGTGCCAGCAGCGGCCACAGGGCATTGGCGGGAAGAAACACCGGGGAGCTGTTTTTT
CDR3 protein: CASSGHRALAGRNTGELFF
D gene: NA
clone size: few
V gene: TRBV9
J gene: TRBJ2-2

CDR3 DNA: TGTGCCAGCAGTAAAGGGACAGGGGGGACCGGGGAGCTGTTTTTT
CDR3 protein: CASSKGTGGTGELFF
D gene: TRBD1
clone size: NA
V gene: TRBV27
J gene: TRBJ2-2

CDR3 DNA: TGTGCCACCAGTGATTTGCAGGCTAGCGAGGTTGAGCAGTTCTTC
CDR3 protein: CATSDLQASEVEQFF
D gene: NA
clone size: NA
V gene: TRBV24-1
J gene: TRBJ2-1

CDR3 DNA: TGTGCCAGCAGCTTAGGGCGGGGCAACAATGAAAAACTGTTTTTT
CDR3 protein: CASSLGRGNNEKLFF
D gene: NA
clone size: few
V gene: TRBV25-1
J gene: TRBJ1-4

CDR3 DNA: TGTGCCAGCTCATTTTATCCCCTCCGATACGAGCAGTACTTC
CDR3 protein: CASSFYPLRYEQYF
D gene: NA
clone size: many
V gene: TRBV7-9
J gene: TRBJ2-7

CDR3 DNA: TGCAGCGTCTCGGGACAGGGCCACGAGCAGTACTTC
CDR3 protein: CSVSGQGHEQYF
D gene: TRBD1
clone size: few
V gene: TRBV29-1
J gene: TRBJ2-7

CDR3 DNA: TGCAGTGCTAGGATAAGGAGAGCCAAAAACATTCAGTACTTC
CDR3 protein: CSARIRRAKNIQYF
D gene: NA
clone size: many
V gene: TRBV20-1
J gene: TRBJ2-4

CDR3 DNA: TGTACCTCGGGACAGGGGACCTACAATGAGCAGTTCTTC
CDR3 protein: CTSGQGTYNEQFF
D gene: TRBD1
clone size: many
V gene: TRBV6-1
J gene: TRBJ2-1

CDR3 DNA: TGTGCCAGCAGTTTATCGTCTAGCGGGAAGGGGTACGAGCAGTACTTC
CDR3 protein: CASSLSSSGKGYEQYF
D gene: TRBD2
clone size: NA
V gene: TRBV28
J gene: TRBJ2-7

CDR3 DNA: TGTGCCAGCAGCTTGGGACAGGGAGGCTCCTACGAGCAGTACTTC
CDR3 protein: CASSLGQGGSYEQYF
D gene: TRBD1
clone size: many
V gene: TRBV7-6
J gene: TRBJ2-7

CDR3 DNA: TGTGCCAGTAGTGCCGAATATAGAAACACCGGGGAGCTGTTTTTT
CDR3 protein: CASSAEYRNTGELFF
D gene: NA
clone size: NA
V gene: TRBV19
J gene: TRBJ2-2

CDR3 DNA: TGTGCCAGTAGTATGGTCAGGGAAACCGGTTCACCCCTCCACTTT
CDR3 protein: CASSMVRETGSPLHF
D gene: NA
clone size: few
V gene: TRBV19
J gene: TRBJ1-6

CDR3 DNA: TGTGCCAGCAGCATCAGTGGGACAGGGTTGTCGTTGGGAATTCAGTACTTC
CDR3 protein: CASSISGTGLSLGIQYF
D gene: TRBD1
clone size: many
V gene: TRBV11-2
J gene: TRBJ2-4

CDR3 DNA: TGTGCCAGCAGCTTAGGCGCAGGGGGCACCTACGAGCAGTACTTC
CDR3 protein: CASSLGAGGTYEQYF
D gene: TRBD1
clone size: NA
V gene: TRBV11-2
J gene: TRBJ2-7

CDR3 DNA: TGTGCCACCAAAGGAGTTAGCGCTGGAAACACCATATATTTT
CDR3 protein: CATKGVSAGNTIYF
D gene: NA
clone size: NA
V gene: TRBV6-1
J gene: TRBJ1-3

CDR3 DNA: TGTGCCAGCAGTGTACAGGGTTTACAGTTCTTC
CDR3 protein: CASSVQGLQFF
D gene: NA
clone size: few
V gene: TRBV2
J gene: TRBJ2-1

CDR3 DNA: TGTGCCAGCAGTTCAGGACTAGCGGGGGGACAAGAGACCCAGTACTTC
CDR3 protein: CASSSGLAGGQETQYF
D gene: TRBD2
clone size: many
V gene: TRBV27
J gene: TRBJ2-5

CDR3 DNA: TGCGCCAGCAGCGCTCCGTTCGGCAATACGAACACTGAAGCTTTCTTT
CDR3 protein: CASSAPFGNTNTEAFF
D gene: NA
clone size: many
V gene: TRBV5-1
J gene: TRBJ1-1

CDR3 DNA: TGCGCCAGCAGCGTCGTTAGCGGGGAAATCTACGAGCAGTACTTC
CDR3 protein: CASSVVSGEIYEQYF
D gene: TRBD2
clone size: NA
V gene: TRBV5-1
J gene: TRBJ2-7

CDR3 DNA: TGTGCCAGCAGCTTAATTGGGGGGGACAGAAGTTCCTACGAGCAGTACTTC
CDR3 protein: CASSLIGGDRSSYEQYF
D gene: NA
clone size: many
V gene: TRBV7-2
J gene: TRBJ2-7

CDR3 DNA: TGTGCCAGCAGCCAATCGGTCAGCCTTCCTGAAGCTTTCTTT
CDR3 protein: CASSQSVSLPEAFF
D gene: NA
clone size: many
V gene: TRBV16
J gene: TRBJ1-1

CDR3 DNA: TGTGCCAGCAGCATCGCCGGGACAGGCTACAATGAGCAGTTCTTC
CDR3 protein: CASSIAGTGYNEQFF
D gene: TRBD1
clone size: NA
V gene: TRBV9
J gene: TRBJ2-1

CDR3 DNA: TGTGCCAGCAGCTTAGACGGTGCTAACTATGGCTACACCTTC
CDR3 protein: CASSLDGANYGYTF
D gene: NA
clone size: NA
V gene: TRBV7-2
J gene: TRBJ1-2

CDR3 DNA: TGTGCCACCATTCGGACGGACAGTTACACTGAAGCTTTCTTT
CDR3 protein: CATIRTDSYTEAFF
D gene: NA
clone size: NA
V gene: TRBV19
J gene: TRBJ1-1

CDR3 DNA: TGCAGCGTTGGAGCAGGTCCCACCATATATTTT
CDR3 protein: CSVGAGPTIYF
D gene: NA
clone size: once
V gene: TRBV29-1
J gene: TRBJ1-3

CDR3 DNA: TGCAGCGTTGAGAGTAGGACAGAGCAGTTCTTC
CDR3 protein: CSVESRTEQFF
D gene: NA
clone size: NA
V gene: TRBV29-1
J gene: TRBJ2-1

CDR3 DNA: TGCAGTGCTAGAGGACTAGCGGGAGTGGGCAATGAGCAGTTCTTC
CDR3 protein: CSARGLAGVGNEQFF
D gene: TRBD2
clone size: many
V gene: TRBV20-1
J gene: TRBJ2-1

CDR3 DNA: TGTGCCAGCAGCCCACAGGGGGCTATTAATTCACCCCTCCACTTT
CDR3 protein: CASSPQGAINSPLHF
D gene: TRBD1
clone size: NA
V gene: TRBV7-2
J gene: TRBJ1-6

CDR3 DNA: TGCAGTGCCCGACTAGCGGGAGGGCGCAATGAGCAGTTCTTC
CDR3 protein: CSARLAGGRNEQFF
D gene: TRBD2
clone size: NA
V gene: TRBV20-1
J gene: TRBJ2-1

CDR3 DNA: TGTGCCAGCAGTGAATGGGGCAGGGAAAGCAATCAGCCCCAGCATTTT
CDR3 protein: CASSEWGRESNQPQHF
D gene: NA
clone size: many
V gene: TRBV2
J gene: TRBJ1-5

CDR3 DNA: TGTGCCAGCAGCAAACAGGCTAACTATGGCTACACCTTC
CDR3 protein: CASSKQANYGYTF
D gene: NA
clone size: NA
V gene: TRBV7-6
J gene: TRBJ1-2

CDR3 DNA: TGTGCCAGCAGCTTTCAAGCGGGAGCAGATACGCAGTATTTT
CDR3 protein: CASSFQAGADTQYF
D gene: TRBD2
clone size: many
V gene: TRBV7-2
J gene: TRBJ2-3

CDR3 DNA: TGTGCCAGCAGCCTGCCCGGGGAAGAGACCCAGTACTTC
CDR3 protein: CASSLPGEETQYF
D gene: NA
clone size: NA
V gene: TRBV7-8
J gene: TRBJ2-5

CDR3 DNA: TGCAGTGCTAGAGTAGCGGGGGGGCCCTACGAGCAGTACTTC
CDR3 protein: CSARVAGGPYEQYF
D gene: TRBD2
clone size: once
V gene: TRBV20-1
J gene: TRBJ2-7

CDR3 DNA: TGTGCCAGCAGTGTCGGACCCGCCAATGAGCAGTTCTTC
CDR3 protein: CASSVGPANEQFF
D gene: NA
clone size: NA
V gene: TRBV7-2
J gene: TRBJ2-1

CDR3 DNA: TGTGCCAGCAGTTACGGGGGATTTAGCAATCAGCCCCAGCATTTT
CDR3 protein: CASSYGGFSNQPQHF
D gene: NA
clone size: many
V gene: TRBV6-5
J gene: TRBJ1-5

CDR3 DNA: TGCAGCGTGTACAGGGGCCACGGAGCTTTCTTT
CDR3 protein: CSVYRGHGAFF
D gene: TRBD1
clone size: NA
V gene: TRBV29-1
J gene: TRBJ1-1

CDR3 DNA: TGTGCCAGCGGAAGACAGGGGGTGGGGCAAGAGACCCAGTACTTC
CDR3 protein: CASGRQGVGQETQYF
D gene: TRBD1
clone size: few
V gene: TRBV2
J gene: TRBJ2-5

CDR3 DNA: TGCGCCAGCAGTCACAGGGTTTACACAGATACGCAGTATTTT
CDR3 protein: CASSHRVYTDTQYF
D gene: NA
clone size: many
V gene: TRBV4-3
J gene: TRBJ2-3

CDR3 DNA: TGCGCCAGCAGCTTGGTAGGGGGTGTAGAGACCCAGTACTTC
CDR3 protein: CASSLVGGVETQYF
D gene: NA
clone size: NA
V gene: TRBV5-1
J gene: TRBJ2-5

CDR3 DNA: TGTGCCACCAGTGATTCAAAGGACAGGGGCACTGAAGCTTTCTTT
CDR3 protein: CATSDSKDRGTEAFF
D gene: TRBD1
clone size: NA
V gene: TRBV24-1
J gene: TRBJ1-1

CDR3 DNA: TGTGCCACCTTGTCCCGAGGTGCTAACTATGGCTACACCTTC
CDR3 protein: CATLSRGANYGYTF
D gene: NA
clone size: NA
V gene: TRBV28
J gene: TRBJ1-2

CDR3 DNA: TGTGCCAGTAGTATGTTGCTAGGGGGTGAGCAGTACTTC
CDR3 protein: CASSMLLGGEQYF
D gene: NA
clone size: NA
V gene: TRBV19
J gene: TRBJ2-7

CDR3 DNA: TGTGCCAGCAGCCCCGGGACTAGCGGGCTCAATGAGCAGTTCTTC
CDR3 protein: CASSPGTSGLNEQFF
D gene: TRBD2
clone size: few
V gene: TRBV11-1
J gene: TRBJ2-1

CDR3 DNA: TGTGCCAGCAGTGTGGACAGAGTCTATGGCTACACCTTC
CDR3 protein: CASSVDRVYGYTF
D gene: NA
clone size: NA
V gene: TRBV28
J gene: TRBJ1-2

CDR3 DNA: TGTGCCACCAGCAGAGCTTGGACGGAGTCTGGAAACACCATATATTTT
CDR3 protein: CATSRAWTESGNTIYF
D gene: NA
clone size: NA
V gene: TRBV15
J gene: TRBJ1-3

CDR3 DNA: TGTGCCAGCAGTCCCAGACAGGGGCTCTATGGCTACACCTTC
CDR3 protein: CASSPRQGLYGYTF
D gene: TRBD1
clone size: NA
V gene: TRBV6-1
J gene: TRBJ1-2